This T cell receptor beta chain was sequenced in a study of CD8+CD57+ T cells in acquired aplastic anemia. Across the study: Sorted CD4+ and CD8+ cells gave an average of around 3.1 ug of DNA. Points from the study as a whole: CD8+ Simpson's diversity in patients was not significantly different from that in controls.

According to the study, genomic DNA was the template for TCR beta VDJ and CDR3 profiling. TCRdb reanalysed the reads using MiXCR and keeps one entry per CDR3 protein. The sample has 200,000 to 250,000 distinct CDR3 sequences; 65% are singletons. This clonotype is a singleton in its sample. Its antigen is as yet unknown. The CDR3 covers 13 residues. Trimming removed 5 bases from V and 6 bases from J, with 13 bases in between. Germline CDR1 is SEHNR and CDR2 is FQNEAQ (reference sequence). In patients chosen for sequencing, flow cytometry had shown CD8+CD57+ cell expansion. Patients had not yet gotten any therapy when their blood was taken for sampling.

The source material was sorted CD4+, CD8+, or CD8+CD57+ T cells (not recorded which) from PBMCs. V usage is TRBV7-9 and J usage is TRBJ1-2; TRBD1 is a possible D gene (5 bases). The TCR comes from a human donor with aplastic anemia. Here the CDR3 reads CASSPGGFDGYTF. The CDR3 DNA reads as TGTGCCAGCAGCCCCGGGGGGTTTGATGGCTACACCTTC. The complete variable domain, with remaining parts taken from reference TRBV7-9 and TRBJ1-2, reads DTGVSQNPRHKITKRGQNVTFRCDPISEHNRLYWYRQTLGQGPEFLTYFQNEAQLEKSRLLSDRFSAERPKGSFSTLEIQRTEQGDSAMYLCASSPGGFDGYTFGSGTRLTVV.